The 10 T cell receptor beta chains given below trace back to one sample, sequenced in a study of T cells in localized non-small cell lung cancer. Libraries were prepared by immunoSEQ multiplex PCR; TCRdb keeps only in-frame clonotypes and omits some of them. Counted here are around 620 clones, approximately 27% occurring once; the ten biggest clones make up 18%. The specimen was lung tumor tissue, collected before any cancer treatment. The source of these receptors is a woman aged 40-69 years with stage III lung adenocarcinoma.

The rearrangement uses TRBV6-8 and TRBJ2-7; D possibly uses TRBD1 or TRBD2 (6 bases each). This CDR3 contains 13 residues. The ends were cut back, 8 bases at V and 7 bases at J, with 18 bases in the middle. Germline CDR1 MNHGY, CDR2 SAAAGT. DNA of the CDR3: TGTGCCAGCGGGCCTAGGGGGGCGGGAGAGCAGTACTTC. Amino acid sequence: CASGPRGAGEQYF.

This clone came up a few times. This rearrangement joins TRBV11-3 to TRBJ1-4, with D unclear. V was pared by 6 bases and J by 3 bases, with 14 bases between. The CDR3 has 15 amino acids. Germline lookup yields CDR1 SGHNT and CDR2 YENEEA. The CDR3 here is CASSYGGAANEKLFF. The CDR3 bases are TGTGCCAGCAGTTACGGAGGCGCAGCTAATGAAAAACTGTTTTTT. Full variable domain (outside the CDR3, taken from reference TRBV11-3 and TRBJ1-4): EAGVVQSPRYKIIEKKQPVAFWCNPISGHNTLYWYLQNLGQGPELLIRYENEEAVDDSQLPKDRFSAERLKGVDSTLKIQPAELGDSAVYLCASSYGGAANEKLFFGSGTQLSVL.

The table lists this clone with a few counts. The rearrangement uses TRBV6-8 and TRBJ1-1, with a possible D match to TRBD1 (6 bases). CDR1 MNHGY and CDR2 SAAAGT come from the germline V gene. Trimming pared 0 bases from V and 0 bases from J, leaving 14 bases between. The CDR3 totals 17 residues. The CDR3 is CASSYSGGQIMNTEAFF. The CDR3 DNA is TGTGCCAGCAGTTACTCCGGGGGGCAAATTATGAACACTGAAGCTTTCTTT.

This clone is a singleton in its sample. The chain's CDR3 is CASSEPPRETQYF. DNA of the CDR3: TGTGCCAGCAGTGAACCCCCCAGGGAGACCCAGTACTTC. This sequence joins TRBV25-1 and TRBJ2-5; no clear D gene. The V end was cut by 2 bases, the J end by 5 bases, with 9 bases between. The CDR3 sequence is 13 residues long. CDR1 is MGHDK, CDR2 SYGVNS, per germline.

This clone has just a few counts. This sequence joins TRBV28 and TRBJ2-5, with 8 bases matching TRBD1. The CDR3 runs 14 residues. Germline V lookup: CDR1 MDHEN, CDR2 SYDVKM. J gave up 5 bases and V 8 bases, and 10 bases lay outside the gene matches. The DNA of the CDR3 is TGTGCCAGCGGACTTTCAGGGGGCGTGGAGACCCAGTACTTC. Translated, it gives CASGLSGGVETQYF.

This clone came up a few times. The chain joins TRBV30 to TRBJ2-1; D is unclear. CDR1 is GTSNPN, CDR2 SVGIG, per germline (reference sequence). This CDR3 contains 12 residues. The V gene lost 4 bases and the J gene lost 1 base, with 5 bases spanning the gap. The DNA for the CDR3 is TGTGCCTGGATTCCTTCCTACAATGAGCAGTTCTTC. Protein sequence: CAWIPSYNEQFF.

The rearrangement uses TRBV9 and TRBJ2-7, with D tentatively TRBD1 or TRBD2 (5 bases each). V lost 5 bases, J lost 1 base, and 16 bases lay in between. CDR1 is SGDLS and CDR2 is YYNGEE in the germline V gene. The CDR3 sequence is 15 residues long. The CDR3 here is CASRQPRDRSYEQYF. In nucleotides, the CDR3 is TGTGCCAGCAGACAGCCCCGGGACCGATCCTACGAGCAGTACTTC.

This clone occurred a few times. The genes are TRBV30 and TRBJ1-1; 7 bases line up with TRBD1. The CDR3 length is 13 residues. CDR1 and CDR2 from the germline V gene are GTSNPN and SVGIG (reference sequence). Germline trimming cut 2 bases from V and 7 bases from J; bases unmatched to any gene: 7. CDR3: CAWSPTGVVEAFF. The CDR3 DNA reads as TGTGCCTGGAGTCCTACAGGGGTTGTTGAAGCTTTCTTT.

This clone appeared a few times. J is TRBJ2-3 and V is TRBV11-3; D perhaps matches TRBD2 (5 bases). There are 16 residues in the CDR3. Trimming took 3 bases from V and 2 from J, leaving 15 bases between them. The germline V gene has CDR1 SGHNT and CDR2 YENEEA. The CDR3 loop reads CASSLVRSGTTDTQYF. CDR3 sequence (DNA): TGTGCCAGCAGCTTGGTTCGGAGCGGAACCACAGATACGCAGTATTTT.

The gene calls are TRBV11-3 and TRBJ2-5; D not resolved. The V gene lost 2 bases and the J gene lost 5 bases, with 15 bases spanning the gap. Germline V lookup: CDR1 SGHNT, CDR2 YENEEA. This CDR3 is 15 amino acids long. The CDR3 nucleotides read TGTGCCAGCAGCTTACAAGGATTAGGCCGGGAGACCCAGTACTTC. Translated: CASSLQGLGRETQYF.